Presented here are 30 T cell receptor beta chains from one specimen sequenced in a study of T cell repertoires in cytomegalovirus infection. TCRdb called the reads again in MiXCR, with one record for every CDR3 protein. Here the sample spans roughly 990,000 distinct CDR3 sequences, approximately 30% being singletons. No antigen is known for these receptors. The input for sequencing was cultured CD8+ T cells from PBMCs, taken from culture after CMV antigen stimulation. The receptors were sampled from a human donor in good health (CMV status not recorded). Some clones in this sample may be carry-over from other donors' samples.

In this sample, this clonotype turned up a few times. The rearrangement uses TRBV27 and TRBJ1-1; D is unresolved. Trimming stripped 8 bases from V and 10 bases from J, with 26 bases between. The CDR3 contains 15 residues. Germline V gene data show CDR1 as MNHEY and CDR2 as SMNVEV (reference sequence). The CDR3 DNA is TGTGCCAGCTGTTCCTTAGTTGATCCCTTAATGGGAGCTTTCTTT. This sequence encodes CASCSLVDPLMGAFF.

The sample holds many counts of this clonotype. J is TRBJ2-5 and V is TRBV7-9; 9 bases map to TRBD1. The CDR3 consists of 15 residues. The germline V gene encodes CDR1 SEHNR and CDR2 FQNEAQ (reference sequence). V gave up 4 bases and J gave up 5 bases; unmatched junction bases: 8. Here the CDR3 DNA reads TGTGCCAGCAGCTACGAGCGGGACAGGGATGAGACCCAGTACTTC. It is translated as CASSYERDRDETQYF.

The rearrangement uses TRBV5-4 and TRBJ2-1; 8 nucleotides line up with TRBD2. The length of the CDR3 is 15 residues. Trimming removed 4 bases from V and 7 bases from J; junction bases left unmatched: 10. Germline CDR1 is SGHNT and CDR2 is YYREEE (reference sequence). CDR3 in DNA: TGTGCCAGCAGCGGACTAGCCGGCGACGTGAATGAGCAGTTCTTC. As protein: CASSGLAGDVNEQFF.

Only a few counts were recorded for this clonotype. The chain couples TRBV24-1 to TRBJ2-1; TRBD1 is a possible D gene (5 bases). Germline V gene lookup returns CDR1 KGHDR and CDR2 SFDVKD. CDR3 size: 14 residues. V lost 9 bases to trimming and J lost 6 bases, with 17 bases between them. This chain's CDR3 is CATGRRGRFNEQFF. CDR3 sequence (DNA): TGTGCCACCGGAAGAAGGGGAAGGTTCAATGAGCAGTTCTTC.

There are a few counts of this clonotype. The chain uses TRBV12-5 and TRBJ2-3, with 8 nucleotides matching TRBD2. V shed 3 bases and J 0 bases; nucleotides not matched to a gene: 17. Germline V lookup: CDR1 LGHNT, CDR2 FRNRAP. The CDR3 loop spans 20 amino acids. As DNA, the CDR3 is TGTGCTAGTGGTTTCCTTATATGGACTAGCCCCCGAGGGAGCACAGATACGCAGTATTTT. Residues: CASGFLIWTSPRGSTDTQYF.

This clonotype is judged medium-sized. CDR3 sequence: CASRDRENSPLHF. For the CDR3, the DNA is TGCGCCAGCAGGGACAGGGAGAATTCACCCCTCCACTTT. The chain employs TRBV10-1 and TRBJ1-6; 8 bases agree with TRBD1. V dropped 6 bases and J dropped 7; count of bases not matched to a gene: 2. The CDR3 extends over 13 amino acids. Germline V gene lookup returns CDR1 WNHNN and CDR2 SYGVQD (reference sequence).

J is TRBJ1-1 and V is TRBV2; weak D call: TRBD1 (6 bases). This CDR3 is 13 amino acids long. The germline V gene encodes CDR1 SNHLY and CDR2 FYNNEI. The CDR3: CVTPKGEYTEAFF. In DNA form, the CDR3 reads TGTGTCACCCCTAAGGGGGAGTACACTGAAGCTTTCTTT.

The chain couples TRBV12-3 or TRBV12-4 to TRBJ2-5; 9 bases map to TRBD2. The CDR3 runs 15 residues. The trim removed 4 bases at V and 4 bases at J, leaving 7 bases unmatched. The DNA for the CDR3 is TGTGCCAGCAGTTCCCAGGCTAGCGGGGTAGAGACCCAGTACTTC. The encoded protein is CASSSQASGVETQYF.

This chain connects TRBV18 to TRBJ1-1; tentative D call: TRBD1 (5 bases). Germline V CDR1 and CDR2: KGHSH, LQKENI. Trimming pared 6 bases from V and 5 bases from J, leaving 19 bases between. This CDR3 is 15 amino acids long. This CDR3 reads CASSPERGGWTEAFF. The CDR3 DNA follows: TGTGCCAGCTCTCCGGAGAGGGGAGGATGGACTGAAGCTTTCTTT.

Written as DNA, the CDR3 is TGTGCCAGCAGCCCAGACAGGCGCCTCCATAGCACAGATACGCAGTATTTT. Protein sequence: CASSPDRRLHSTDTQYF. The chain employs TRBV9 and TRBJ2-3, with D tentatively TRBD1 (6 bases). V was trimmed by 4 bases and J by 0 bases, leaving 18 bases between them. CDR3 length: 17 residues. Germline CDR1 is SGDLS and CDR2 is YYNGEE.

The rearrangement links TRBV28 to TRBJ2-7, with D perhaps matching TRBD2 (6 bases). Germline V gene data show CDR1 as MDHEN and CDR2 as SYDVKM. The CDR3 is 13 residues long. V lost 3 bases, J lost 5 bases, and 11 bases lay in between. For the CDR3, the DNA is TGTGCCAGCAGTTTGGAGGGAACCCACGAGCAGTACTTC. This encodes CASSLEGTHEQYF.

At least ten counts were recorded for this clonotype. The CDR3: CASSLTSGDYNEQFF. CDR3 DNA: TGTGCCAGCAGCTTAACTAGCGGGGACTACAATGAGCAGTTCTTC. The chain couples TRBV7-3 to TRBJ2-1, with TRBD2 identical over 8 bases. J gave up 3 bases and V 0 bases, and 1 base lay outside the gene matches. Germline CDR1 reads SGHTA; CDR2 reads FQGTGA. CDR3 size: 15 residues.

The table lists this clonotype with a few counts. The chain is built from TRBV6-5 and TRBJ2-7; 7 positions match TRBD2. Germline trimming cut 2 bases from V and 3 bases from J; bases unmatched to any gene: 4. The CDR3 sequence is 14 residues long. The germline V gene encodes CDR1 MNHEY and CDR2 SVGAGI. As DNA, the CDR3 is TGTGCCAGCAGTTACAGCGGGACCCACTACGAGCAGTACTTC. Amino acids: CASSYSGTHYEQYF.

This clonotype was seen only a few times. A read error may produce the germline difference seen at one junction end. The CDR3 sequence is CASSYSTDPRENNEQFF. Written as DNA, the CDR3 is TGTGCCAGCAGCTACTCCACCGACCCTAGGGAAAACAATGAGCAGTTCTTC. This chain links TRBV6-2 or TRBV6-3 with TRBJ2-1, with D hard to call. CDR3 size: 17 residues. Germline CDR1 is MNHEY and CDR2 is SVGEGT.

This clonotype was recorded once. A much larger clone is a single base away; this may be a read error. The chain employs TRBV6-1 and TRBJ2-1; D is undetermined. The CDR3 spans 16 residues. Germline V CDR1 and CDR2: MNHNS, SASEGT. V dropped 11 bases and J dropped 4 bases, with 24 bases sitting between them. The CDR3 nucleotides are TGTGCCTGCACCGAAGGAACGGAAAGCCCGTACAATGAGCAGTTCTTC. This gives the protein CACTEGTESPYNEQFF.

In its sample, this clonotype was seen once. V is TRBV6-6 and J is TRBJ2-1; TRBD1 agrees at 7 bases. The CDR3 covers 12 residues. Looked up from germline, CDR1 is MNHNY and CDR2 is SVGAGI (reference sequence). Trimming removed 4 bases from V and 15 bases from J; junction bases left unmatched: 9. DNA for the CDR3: TGTGCCAGCAGTTTCGACAGGGCAGCAGGGTTCTTC. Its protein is CASSFDRAAGFF.

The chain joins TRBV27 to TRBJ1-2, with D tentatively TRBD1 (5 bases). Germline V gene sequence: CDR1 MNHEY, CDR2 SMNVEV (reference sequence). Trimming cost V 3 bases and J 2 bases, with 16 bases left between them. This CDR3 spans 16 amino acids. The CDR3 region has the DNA TGTGCCAGCAGTTTCGGGGGAACCCTGGGGAACTATGGCTACACCTTC. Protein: CASSFGGTLGNYGYTF.

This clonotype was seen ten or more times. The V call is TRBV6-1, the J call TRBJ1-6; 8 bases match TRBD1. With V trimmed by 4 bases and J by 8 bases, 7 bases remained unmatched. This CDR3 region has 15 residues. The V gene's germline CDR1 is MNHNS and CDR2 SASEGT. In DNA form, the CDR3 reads TGTGCCAGCAGTGTGGACAGGGATTCGGATTCACCCCTCCACTTT. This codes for CASSVDRDSDSPLHF.

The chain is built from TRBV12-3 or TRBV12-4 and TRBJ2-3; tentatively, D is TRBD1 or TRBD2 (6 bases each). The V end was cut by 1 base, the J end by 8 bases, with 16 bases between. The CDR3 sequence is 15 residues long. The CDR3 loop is CASSLGGGLTITQYF. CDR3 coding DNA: TGTGCCAGCAGTTTAGGAGGGGGGCTAACGATTACGCAGTATTTT.

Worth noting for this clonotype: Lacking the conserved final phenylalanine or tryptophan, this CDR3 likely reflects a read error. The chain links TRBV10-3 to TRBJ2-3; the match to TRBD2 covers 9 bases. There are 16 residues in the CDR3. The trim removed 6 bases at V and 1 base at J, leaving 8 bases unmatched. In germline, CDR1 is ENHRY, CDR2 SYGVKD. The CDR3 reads CAIRIATSGRTDTQYS. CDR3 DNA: TGTGCCATCAGAATCGCGACTAGCGGACGCACAGATACGCAGTATTCT.

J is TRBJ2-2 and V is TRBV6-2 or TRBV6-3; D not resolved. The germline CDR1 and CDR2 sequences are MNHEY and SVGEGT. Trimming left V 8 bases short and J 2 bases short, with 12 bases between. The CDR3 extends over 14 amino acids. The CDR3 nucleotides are TGTGCCAGCGCGTTAACGGGTAACACCGGGGAGCTGTTTTTT. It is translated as CASALTGNTGELFF.

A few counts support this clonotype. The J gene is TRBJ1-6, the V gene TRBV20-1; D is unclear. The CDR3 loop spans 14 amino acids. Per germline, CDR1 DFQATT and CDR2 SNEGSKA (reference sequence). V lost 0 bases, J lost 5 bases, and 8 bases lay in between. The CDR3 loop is CSARDRADNSPLHF. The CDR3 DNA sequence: TGCAGTGCTAGAGATAGGGCGGATAATTCACCCCTCCACTTT.

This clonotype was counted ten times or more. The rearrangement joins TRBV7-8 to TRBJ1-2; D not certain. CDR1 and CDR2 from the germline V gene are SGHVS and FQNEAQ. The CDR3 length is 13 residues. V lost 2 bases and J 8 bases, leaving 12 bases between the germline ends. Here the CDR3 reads CASSLKAPRGYTF. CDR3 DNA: TGTGCCAGCAGCTTAAAAGCGCCGAGGGGCTACACCTTC. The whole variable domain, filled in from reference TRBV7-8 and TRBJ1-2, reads GAGVSQSPRYKVAKRGQDVALRCDPISGHVSLFWYQQALGQGPEFLTYFQNEAQLDKSGLPSDRFFAERPEGSVSTLKIQRTQQEDSAVYLCASSLKAPRGYTFGSGTRLTVV.

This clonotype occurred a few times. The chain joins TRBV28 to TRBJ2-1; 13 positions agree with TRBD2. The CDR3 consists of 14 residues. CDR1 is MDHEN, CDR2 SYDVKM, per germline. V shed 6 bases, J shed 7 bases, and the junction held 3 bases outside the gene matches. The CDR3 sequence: CASRGLAGLNEQFF. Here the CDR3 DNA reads TGTGCCAGCAGGGGACTAGCGGGGTTGAATGAGCAGTTCTTC. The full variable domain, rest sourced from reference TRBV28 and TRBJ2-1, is DVKVTQSSRYLVKRTGEKVFLECVQDMDHENMFWYRQDPGLGLRLIYFSYDVKMKEKGDIPEGYSVSREKKERFSLILESASTNQTSMYLCASRGLAGLNEQFFGPGTRLTVL.

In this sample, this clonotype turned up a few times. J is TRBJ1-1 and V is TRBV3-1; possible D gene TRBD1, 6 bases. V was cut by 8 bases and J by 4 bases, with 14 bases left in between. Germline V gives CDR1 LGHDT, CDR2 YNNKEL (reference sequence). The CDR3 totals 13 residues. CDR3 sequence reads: CASGKQGATEAFF. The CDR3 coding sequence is TGTGCCAGCGGAAAACAGGGTGCCACTGAAGCTTTCTTT. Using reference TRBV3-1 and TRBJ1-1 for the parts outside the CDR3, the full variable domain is DTAVSQTPKYLVTQMGNDKSIKCEQNLGHDTMYWYKQDSKKFLKIMFSYNNKELIINETVPNRFSPKSPDKAHLNLHINSLELGDSAVYFCASGKQGATEAFFGQGTRLTVV.

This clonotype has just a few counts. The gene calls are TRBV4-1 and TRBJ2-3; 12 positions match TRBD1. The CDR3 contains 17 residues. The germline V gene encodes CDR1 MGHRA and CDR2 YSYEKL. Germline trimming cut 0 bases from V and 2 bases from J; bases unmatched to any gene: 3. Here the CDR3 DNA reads TGCGCCAGCAGCCAAGATGGGACAGGGGGCGTCACAGATACGCAGTATTTT. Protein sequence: CASSQDGTGGVTDTQYF.

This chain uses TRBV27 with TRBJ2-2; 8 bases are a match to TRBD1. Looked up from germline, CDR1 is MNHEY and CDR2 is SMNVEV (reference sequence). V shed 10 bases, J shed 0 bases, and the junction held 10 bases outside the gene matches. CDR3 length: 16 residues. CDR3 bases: TGTGCCATTCCGCCGGCAGGGGGCTCGAACACCGGGGAGCTGTTTTTT. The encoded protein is CAIPPAGGSNTGELFF.

The CDR3 protein is CARAKKGLLEQYV. DNA of the CDR3: TGTGCCAGAGCGAAGAAAGGGCTCCTCGAGCAGTACGTC. The chain links TRBV2 to TRBJ2-7; D not certain. This CDR3 region has 13 residues. The V and J ends lost 9 bases and 6 bases respectively, with 18 bases between them. CDR1 and CDR2 (germline): SNHLY, FYNNEI.

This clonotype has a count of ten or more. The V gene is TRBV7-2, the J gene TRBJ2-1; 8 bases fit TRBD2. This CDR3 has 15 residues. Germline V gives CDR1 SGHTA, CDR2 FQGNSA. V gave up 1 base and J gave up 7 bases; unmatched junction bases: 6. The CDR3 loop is CASSLVPGGANEQFF. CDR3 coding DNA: TGTGCCAGCAGCTTAGTACCCGGGGGGGCAAATGAGCAGTTCTTC.

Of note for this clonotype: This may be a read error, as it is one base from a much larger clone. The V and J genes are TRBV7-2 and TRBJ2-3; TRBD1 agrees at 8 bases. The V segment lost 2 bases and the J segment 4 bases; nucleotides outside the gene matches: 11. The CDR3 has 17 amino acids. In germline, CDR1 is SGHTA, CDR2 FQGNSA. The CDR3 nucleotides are TGTGCCAGCAGCTTACCCGCGACAGGACAGGGCGCAGATACGCAGTATTTT. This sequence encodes CASSLPATGQGADTQYF.